This is a list of T cell receptor beta chains from one sample in a study of blood T cell repertoires in COVID-19. Produced via immunoSEQ multiplex PCR; TCRdb's table is partial and in-frame only. The table shows approximately 200,000 clones, with 70% to 90% occurring only once. Material for sequencing was peripheral blood. The receptors here all came from a man aged 50-59 years who had recovered from COVID-19. The CDR3 runs from the conserved cysteine through the conserved F or W. The order of the fields is CDR3 DNA, CDR3 protein, D gene, J gene, V gene, clone size. D genes are given only for firm matches. Rows give clone size only sometimes, using once, few, many, or a class for an expanded clone.

DNA: TGTGCCAGCTCACCAGTAAAATCAGGCCCCCAGCATTTT
CDR3: CASSPVKSGPQHF
D: .
J: TRBJ1-5
V: TRBV18
size: .

DNA: TGTGCCAGCAGGACGGCTAGGCGGAAAGGGGTCTACAATGAGCAGTTCTTC
CDR3: CASRTARRKGVYNEQFF
D: .
J: TRBJ2-1
V: TRBV28
size: .

DNA: TGTGCCAGCAGCTCCCGGACTAGCGGGAGGTACGAGCAGTACTTC
CDR3: CASSSRTSGRYEQYF
D: TRBD2
J: TRBJ2-7
V: TRBV7-9
size: few

DNA: TGTGCCAGCAGCTCGCGGCCTTGGGGACTAGCGGCCCCCGGGGAGCTGTTTTTT
CDR3: CASSSRPWGLAAPGELFF
D: TRBD2
J: TRBJ2-2
V: TRBV5-4
size: .

DNA: TGTGCCAGCAGCTTAGAACTAGCGGGAGCCTTATTAAATGAGCAGTTCTTC
CDR3: CASSLELAGALLNEQFF
D: TRBD2
J: TRBJ2-1
V: TRBV7-9
size: .

DNA: TGCGCCAGCAGCCCGTCCAGGCAGCCTAATGAAAAACTGTTTTTT
CDR3: CASSPSRQPNEKLFF
D: .
J: TRBJ1-4
V: TRBV5-1
size: .

DNA: TGTGCCAGCAGTTCCCTCGGGGGGGTTCGGTACAATGAGCAGTTCTTC
CDR3: CASSSLGGVRYNEQFF
D: TRBD2
J: TRBJ2-1
V: TRBV6-2/TRBV6-3
size: .

DNA: TGTGCCACCAGCAGAGATTCAGGGGGGTGGTATGAGCAGTTCTTC
CDR3: CATSRDSGGWYEQFF
D: .
J: TRBJ2-1
V: TRBV15
size: .

DNA: TGTGCCAGCAGTTTACCTGGGGCAAAGACCCAGTACTTC
CDR3: CASSLPGAKTQYF
D: .
J: TRBJ2-5
V: TRBV27
size: .

DNA: TGTGCCACCTCGGCAGGTCTCTCTTCCTACGAGCAGTACTTC
CDR3: CATSAGLSSYEQYF
D: .
J: TRBJ2-7
V: TRBV19
size: few

DNA: TGTGCCAGCAGCTTAAAGGGCGGACTAGCCACAGATACGCAGTATTTT
CDR3: CASSLKGGLATDTQYF
D: TRBD2
J: TRBJ2-3
V: TRBV13
size: .

DNA: TGTGCCAGCAGTTTATTGGCTAGCGGGGACAATGAGCAGTTCTTC
CDR3: CASSLLASGDNEQFF
D: TRBD2
J: TRBJ2-1
V: TRBV28
size: .

DNA: TGCGCCAGCAGCCAAGTATCGGGCAATGAGCAGTTCTTC
CDR3: CASSQVSGNEQFF
D: .
J: TRBJ2-1
V: TRBV4-1
size: .

DNA: TGTGCCAGCTCACCGCAGACAGGGCCAGATACGCAGTATTTT
CDR3: CASSPQTGPDTQYF
D: TRBD1
J: TRBJ2-3
V: TRBV18
size: .

DNA: TGTGCCAGCAGGGACAGAAGTACCTACGAGCAGTACTTC
CDR3: CASRDRSTYEQYF
D: .
J: TRBJ2-7
V: TRBV27
size: .

DNA: TGTGCCAGCAGTTACGGTAGCGGGAGAACCGGGGAGCTGTTTTTT
CDR3: CASSYGSGRTGELFF
D: TRBD2
J: TRBJ2-2
V: TRBV6-5
size: few

DNA: TGTGCCAGCAGCTTGGGACAGGGCTCTACTAACTATGGCTACACCTTC
CDR3: CASSLGQGSTNYGYTF
D: TRBD1
J: TRBJ1-2
V: TRBV11-2
size: .

DNA: TGTGCCAGCGTCACTAGCGGAGGGTCGTCAGATACGCAGTATTTT
CDR3: CASVTSGGSSDTQYF
D: TRBD2
J: TRBJ2-3
V: TRBV2
size: once

DNA: TGTGCCAGCTCCCGCGGACAGGATGAGCAGTTCTTC
CDR3: CASSRGQDEQFF
D: TRBD1
J: TRBJ2-1
V: TRBV18
size: once

DNA: TGCGCCAGCAGCCCCCAGACAGGGACGATCGAGCAGTACTTC
CDR3: CASSPQTGTIEQYF
D: TRBD1
J: TRBJ2-7
V: TRBV5-1
size: .

DNA: TGCGCCAGCAGCCAACCGACAGTACAATATAATTCACCCCTCCACTTT
CDR3: CASSQPTVQYNSPLHF
D: .
J: TRBJ1-6
V: TRBV4-1
size: .

DNA: TGTGCCAGCAGTGAAGCGGCAGGGCGTAATAGCAATCAGCCCCAGCATTTT
CDR3: CASSEAAGRNSNQPQHF
D: .
J: TRBJ1-5
V: TRBV6-1
size: .

DNA: TGTGCCAGCAGCTTCGATACATCCGGGAGGCGAAAACTGTTTTTT
CDR3: CASSFDTSGRRKLFF
D: .
J: TRBJ1-4
V: TRBV2
size: few

DNA: TGTGCCAGCCGCGGGACAGGGGGCTTGTACGAGCAGTACTTC
CDR3: CASRGTGGLYEQYF
D: TRBD1
J: TRBJ2-7
V: TRBV28
size: .

DNA: TGCGCCAGCAGCTTGGACAGCCCGACCGGGGAGCTGTTTTTT
CDR3: CASSLDSPTGELFF
D: .
J: TRBJ2-2
V: TRBV5-1
size: .

DNA: TGTGCCAGCAGCTTAGAGTTGCCGGGGAGGCAAGAGACCCAGTACTTC
CDR3: CASSLELPGRQETQYF
D: .
J: TRBJ2-5
V: TRBV7-8
size: .

DNA: TGTGCCGGATCTACAGGGCCTGGAAACACCATATATTTT
CDR3: CAGSTGPGNTIYF
D: .
J: TRBJ1-3
V: TRBV12-3/TRBV12-4
size: few

DNA: TGTGCCAGCAGTTTGTCGCGACTTAATGAAAAACTGTTTTTT
CDR3: CASSLSRLNEKLFF
D: .
J: TRBJ1-4
V: TRBV6-5
size: .

DNA: TGCGCCAGCAGGAAACAGGGGGTAAATGAAAAACTGTTTTTT
CDR3: CASRKQGVNEKLFF
D: TRBD1
J: TRBJ1-4
V: TRBV10-2
size: .

DNA: TGTGCCAGCAGTTGGACAGGGAGGGTTTCGAACACTGAAGCTTTCTTT
CDR3: CASSWTGRVSNTEAFF
D: TRBD1
J: TRBJ1-1
V: TRBV27
size: .

DNA: TGCAGCGTTGTGGGACAGGGTGTACCCCAGCATTTT
CDR3: CSVVGQGVPQHF
D: TRBD1
J: TRBJ1-5
V: TRBV29-1
size: .

DNA: TGTGCCAGCAGCTTTCGGGGGAGGGCCGGTACCGGGGAGCTGTTTTTT
CDR3: CASSFRGRAGTGELFF
D: TRBD2
J: TRBJ2-2
V: TRBV5-4
size: .

DNA: TGTGCCAGCAGTTCTCCGGGACAGAGGTCTAATTCACCCCTCCACTTT
CDR3: CASSSPGQRSNSPLHF
D: TRBD1
J: TRBJ1-6
V: TRBV27
size: .

DNA: TGTGCCAGCAGTTTATCAGGGATATTTGGCTACACCTTC
CDR3: CASSLSGIFGYTF
D: .
J: TRBJ1-2
V: TRBV28
size: .

DNA: TGTGCCAGCAGTATAGGGGCCGAAGTTAAATACGAGCAGTACTTC
CDR3: CASSIGAEVKYEQYF
D: .
J: TRBJ2-7
V: TRBV28
size: few

DNA: TGTGCCAGCAGTGAAACTAGCTACGAGCAGTACTTC
CDR3: CASSETSYEQYF
D: .
J: TRBJ2-7
V: TRBV6-1
size: .

DNA: TGTGCCAGCACTTCTCGTTGGGGGGGAGAGACCCAGTACTTC
CDR3: CASTSRWGGETQYF
D: TRBD2
J: TRBJ2-5
V: TRBV6-6
size: .

DNA: TGTGCCAGCAGCACGTCCGGGACAGGGGTTTCACCCCTCCACTTT
CDR3: CASSTSGTGVSPLHF
D: TRBD1
J: TRBJ1-6
V: TRBV7-8
size: .

DNA: TGTGCCATCAGTGAGGACCGTCAACTATATGGCTACACCTTC
CDR3: CAISEDRQLYGYTF
D: .
J: TRBJ1-2
V: TRBV10-3
size: .

DNA: TGCAGCGTTGAAGTCCGGGTTAGTGAGACCCAGTACTTC
CDR3: CSVEVRVSETQYF
D: .
J: TRBJ2-5
V: TRBV29-1
size: .

DNA: TGTGCCAGCAGTGACTCCCGGACAGGGAACACTGAAGCTTTCTTT
CDR3: CASSDSRTGNTEAFF
D: TRBD1
J: TRBJ1-1
V: TRBV25-1
size: .

DNA: TGTGCCAGCAGCTTGGCTCATGAGCAGTTCTTC
CDR3: CASSLAHEQFF
D: .
J: TRBJ2-1
V: TRBV5-5
size: .